Only a few counts were recorded for the clone carrying this T cell receptor (beta chain). 5'RACE template switching produced TCR cDNA carrying a universal primer site and UMIs. TCRdb analysed the 5' RACE reads with MiXCR anew, one entry per CDR3 protein. Of 250,000 to 300,000 distinct CDR3 sequences in the sample, around 4.9% were seen once. There are 20 residues in the CDR3. Germline CDR1 SGHAT, CDR2 FQNNGV. V dropped 5 bases and J dropped 7; count of bases not matched to a gene: 19. The entry originates in a study of T cells after yellow fever vaccination. This specimen was CD4+ T cells sorted from PBMCs, taken on the day of the yellow fever booster vaccination. This receptor was obtained from a man between 18 and 35 years old who received the YFV17D yellow fever vaccine. The rearrangement links TRBV11-2 to TRBJ2-1, with TRBD2 matching over 14 bases. The CDR3: CASSPLTSGGVGARRNEQFF. CDR3 DNA sequence: TGTGCCAGCAGCCCCCTGACTAGCGGGGGGGTGGGGGCCAGGAGGAATGAGCAGTTCTTC. Combining the CDR3 with reference TRBV11-2 and TRBJ2-1 gives the whole variable domain EAGVAQSPRYKIIEKRQSVAFWCNPISGHATLYWYQQILGQGPKLLIQFQNNGVVDDSQLPKDRFSAERLKGVDSTLKIQPAKLEDSAVYLCASSPLTSGGVGARRNEQFFGPGTRLTVL.